The next 14 T cell receptor beta chains were all read from a single sample in a study of cytomegalovirus exposure and HLA in healthy donors (dated by TCRdb to the late 2010s). Receptor libraries were prepared by the immunoSEQ multiplex PCR assay. For the multiplex PCR, a mixture combining 60 forward primers for TCR Vbeta segments and 13 reverse primers for TCR Jbeta segments was used. Imported from immuneACCESS, the table was reduced by TCRdb to in-frame sequences with V and J called. These copies leave out some clones; in studies compared against another copy, an unresolved V gene accounts for under half, and the cause of the remainder is not known. The sample has about 120,000 clones on record, about 78% of them singletons. 1.5% of the sample is held by the ten biggest clonotypes. The sample comprised PBMCs. The receptor set was obtained from a female donor in good health and CMV-seronegative.

J is TRBJ1-3 and V is TRBV6-5; TRBD1 matches at 7 bases. With 6 bases clipped from V and 4 bases from J, the junction kept 3 bases outside the gene matches. Germline lookup yields CDR1 MNHEY and CDR2 SVGAGI. CDR3 length: 13 amino acids. DNA of the CDR3: TGTGCCAGCAGGATGGGACAGGGAAACACCATATATTTT. This sequence encodes CASRMGQGNTIYF.

This rearrangement joins TRBV5-8 to TRBJ2-1; 11 positions agree with TRBD2. CDR1 SGHTS and CDR2 YDEGEE come from the germline V gene. This CDR3 comprises 15 residues. With 4 bases clipped from V and 8 bases from J, the junction kept 8 bases outside the gene matches. CDR3 loop: CASSRGLAGRDEQFF. CDR3 DNA: TGTGCCAGCAGCCGCGGACTAGCGGGTAGGGATGAGCAGTTCTTC.

The J gene is TRBJ2-1, the V gene TRBV10-3, with 10 bases aligning to TRBD2. The V segment lost 0 bases and the J segment 7 bases; nucleotides outside the gene matches: 3. In germline, CDR1 is ENHRY, CDR2 SYGVKD. The CDR3 consists of 15 residues. In DNA form, the CDR3 reads TGTGCCATCAGTGAGTCTCTAGCGGGAGCGAATGAGCAGTTCTTC. Residues: CAISESLAGANEQFF.

CDR3 amino acids: CASSPWTSGYTQYF. DNA for the CDR3: TGTGCCAGCTCACCCTGGACTAGCGGTTATACGCAGTATTTT. The chain has TRBV18 and TRBJ2-3, with 10 bases fitting TRBD2. In germline, CDR1 is KGHSH, CDR2 LQKENI. J was trimmed by 7 bases and V by 3 bases; bases with no gene match: 4. The CDR3 is 14 residues long.

This clone was seen more than once but under ten times. The chain uses TRBV6-5 and TRBJ1-3; no clear D. Germline CDR1 is MNHEY and CDR2 is SVGAGI. Trimming pared 0 bases from V and 4 bases from J, leaving 10 bases between. CDR3 length: 15 residues. DNA of the CDR3: TGTGCCAGCAGTTACTCCGGAAAGAGGGGAAACACCATATATTTT. Residues: CASSYSGKRGNTIYF.

The chain recombines TRBV5-1 with TRBJ2-1; 7 bases map to TRBD1. Germline CDR1 is SGHRS and CDR2 is YFSETQ. V lost 1 base, J lost 0 bases, and 4 bases stayed unmatched. The length of the CDR3 is 16 residues. CDR3 sequence (DNA): TGCGCCAGCAGCTTGACAGGGGAAAACTCCTACAATGAGCAGTTCTTC. It specifies CASSLTGENSYNEQFF.

The V and J genes are TRBV28 and TRBJ1-5, with 7 bases matching TRBD1. This CDR3 comprises 15 residues. Germline lookup yields CDR1 MDHEN and CDR2 SYDVKM. The J segment lost 4 bases and the V segment lost 6 bases, leaving 9 bases of the junction unmatched. CDR3 coding DNA: TGTGCCAGCAGCCGCGACAGGGAAGGAAATCAGCCCCAGCATTTT. Protein sequence: CASSRDREGNQPQHF.

In this sample, this clone turned up a few times. J is TRBJ1-1 and V is TRBV28, with 7 bases lining up with TRBD1. Germline V gene lookup returns CDR1 MDHEN and CDR2 SYDVKM. J lost 1 base, V lost 4 bases, and 6 bases had no gene match. This CDR3 has 15 residues. Here the CDR3 reads CASSSWQGGNTEAFF. The CDR3 bases are TGTGCCAGCAGTTCCTGGCAGGGGGGGAACACTGAAGCTTTCTTT.

This chain connects TRBV6-6 to TRBJ2-7; maybe TRBD2 (6 bases). Germline V gives CDR1 MNHNY, CDR2 SVGAGI (reference sequence). This CDR3 spans 14 amino acids. V lost 5 bases, J lost 0 bases, and 11 bases lay in between. Here the CDR3 DNA reads TGTGCCAGCAGTCGGGACGGGAGCTCCTACGAGCAGTACTTC. Translated: CASSRDGSSYEQYF.

V usage is TRBV7-8 and J usage is TRBJ2-7; the match to TRBD2 covers 9 bases. The CDR3 totals 16 residues. Looked up from germline, CDR1 is SGHVS and CDR2 is FQNEAQ. The V gene end was trimmed by 0 bases and the J gene end by 0 bases; junction bases not matched to a gene: 3. CDR3 amino acids: CASSLASREGSYEQYF. CDR3 coding DNA: TGTGCCAGCAGCTTAGCCTCGCGGGAGGGCTCCTACGAGCAGTACTTC.

For this clone: The same CDR3 is also encoded by other DNA sequences in this sample. The chain uses TRBV5-1 and TRBJ2-3, with D perhaps matching TRBD2 (5 bases). Per germline, CDR1 SGHRS and CDR2 YFSETQ. The CDR3 length is 16 residues. With 4 bases removed from V and 3 bases from J, the gap between germline ends came to 18 bases. CDR3 DNA: TGCGCCAGCAGCCCCCTTAATGGGAGAACTACAGATACGCAGTATTTT. This gives the protein CASSPLNGRTTDTQYF.

The CDR3 DNA reads as TGCGCCAGCAGCTCTGCTCCTCCCGGCTACAATGAGCAGTTCTTC. As protein: CASSSAPPGYNEQFF. The chain has TRBV5-1 and TRBJ2-1, with unresolved D. CDR3 length: 15 residues. Germline V gene sequence: CDR1 SGHRS, CDR2 YFSETQ. With 3 bases removed from V and 3 bases from J, the gap between germline ends came to 13 bases.

The V call is TRBV7-6, the J call TRBJ2-3; D is ambiguous. The CDR3 consists of 13 residues. Germline V gene data show CDR1 as SGHVS and CDR2 as FNYEAQ. The ends were cut back, 4 bases at V and 3 bases at J, with 8 bases in the middle. The CDR3 region is CASSYDMTDTQYF. In DNA form, the CDR3 reads TGTGCCAGCAGCTATGACATGACAGATACGCAGTATTTT.

A few counts support this clone. V and J are TRBV11-1 and TRBJ2-7; the match to TRBD1 covers 11 bases. CDR1 and CDR2 from the germline V gene are SGHAT and FQDESV (reference sequence). This CDR3 has 15 amino acids. J was trimmed by 2 bases and V by 3 bases; bases with no gene match: 3. The CDR3 region has the DNA TGTGCCAGCAGCTTCGGGACAGGGGGAACCTACGAGCAGTACTTC. Translating it yields CASSFGTGGTYEQYF. The complete variable domain, with remaining parts taken from reference TRBV11-1 and TRBJ2-7, reads EAEVAQSPRYKITEKSQAVAFWCDPISGHATLYWYRQILGQGPELLVQFQDESVVDDSQLPKDRFSAERLKGVDSTLKIQPAELGDSAMYLCASSFGTGGTYEQYFGPGTRLTVT.